The 8 T cell receptor beta chains below all came from one sample that was sequenced in a study of Ad26.COV2.S vaccination and SARS-CoV-2 variants. This table comes from immunoSEQ multiplex PCR, and its TCRdb copy is limited to in-frame clones, with some not included. The table lists about 350,000 clones, about 88% of them singletons, with roughly 6% in the top ten. Stated treatment: 15 to 20 received Ad26.COV2.S at low or high dose, single or two shots; roughly 5 received placebo; per-sample allocation not given. Collection of the samples took place on day 63 after the first injection of vaccine or placebo. Source: peripheral blood, taken in a trial of Ad26.COV2.S vaccine versus placebo. These receptors all come from a person between 18 and 65 years old who received the Ad26.COV2.S COVID-19 vaccine or a placebo.

The chain combines TRBV6-6 with TRBJ1-2, with D perhaps matching TRBD1 (6 bases). CDR1 is MNHNY and CDR2 is SVGAGI in the germline V gene (reference sequence). The V end lost 4 bases, the J end lost 5 bases, and 17 bases lay between the germline ends. The CDR3 contains 15 residues. CDR3 in DNA: TGTGCCAGCAGTTCGACAGGACGCGCAGAGTATGGCTACACCTTC. Its translation is CASSSTGRAEYGYTF.

The V call is TRBV2, the J call TRBJ1-1; the D is unclear. The germline V and J ends were trimmed by 8 bases and 10 bases, with 11 bases remaining between them. The germline gives CDR1 SNHLY, CDR2 FYNNEI. The CDR3 is 10 residues long. The DNA for the CDR3 is TGTGCCAGCGGATCCAGTGGAGCTTTCTTT. Its protein product is CASGSSGAFF.

V usage is TRBV28 and J usage is TRBJ1-2; a possible D gene is TRBD1 (5 bases). The CDR3 contains 14 residues. V lost 3 bases to trimming and J lost 3 bases, with 11 bases between them. Germline lookup yields CDR1 MDHEN and CDR2 SYDVKM. The CDR3 region is CASSFLDKDYGYTF. The CDR3 DNA reads TGTGCCAGCAGTTTCCTGGACAAGGACTATGGCTACACCTTC.

V is TRBV2 and J is TRBJ1-6; D is possibly TRBD1 (5 bases). Per the germline V gene, CDR1 is SNHLY and CDR2 is FYNNEI. V lost 3 bases, J lost 7 bases, and 16 bases lay in between. CDR3 length: 16 residues. The CDR3 sequence: CASSDSSGTGNSPLHF. The CDR3 region has the DNA TGTGCCAGCAGTGACTCCTCTGGGACCGGGAATTCACCCCTCCACTTT.

The chain combines TRBV30 with TRBJ2-3; 14 positions agree with TRBD2. This CDR3 has 14 amino acids. Germline V gene sequence: CDR1 GTSNPN, CDR2 SVGIG (reference sequence). CDR3 sequence: CGGTSGSGTDTQYF. The CDR3 nucleotides are TGTGGGGGGACTAGCGGGAGTGGAACAGATACGCAGTATTTT.

V gene TRBV4-2 combines with J gene TRBJ2-7; possible D gene TRBD2, 5 bases. This CDR3 comprises 16 residues. V was pared by 0 bases and J by 6 bases, with 18 bases between. CDR1 is LGHNA, CDR2 YNFKEQ, per germline. CDR3 region: CASSQEKFGGSGEQYF. The CDR3 DNA sequence: TGTGCCAGCAGCCAAGAGAAATTCGGCGGAAGCGGCGAGCAGTACTTC.

This chain uses TRBV7-2 with TRBJ2-1; tentatively, D is TRBD1 or TRBD2 (5 bases each). Deletions cut 6 bases from V and 11 bases from J, with 20 bases between. This CDR3 contains 14 residues. The germline CDR1 and CDR2 sequences are SGHTA and FQGNSA. CDR3 loop: CASSPSGTVVKQFF. In nucleotides, the CDR3 is TGTGCCAGCAGTCCATCCGGGACGGTGGTTAAGCAGTTCTTC.

The genes are TRBV7-2 and TRBJ1-1; no clear D. Deletions cut 2 bases from V and 1 base from J, with 5 bases between. The germline V gene encodes CDR1 SGHTA and CDR2 FQGNSA. CDR3 length equals 13 residues. This CDR3 is CASSLTGNTEAFF. The CDR3 DNA is TGTGCCAGCAGCTTAACGGGGAACACTGAAGCTTTCTTT.